This T cell receptor beta chain was retrieved from a study of T cell responses to AZD1222 COVID-19 vaccine. Notes on this clone: Its specificity is not known.

Study results and limitations: The peak T cell response came first, and repertoires were sampled only after it. Nearly half of spike-specific TCRs reportedly target unmutated variant regions. Elevations in Spike-specific TCR breadth and depth followed administration of two AZD1222 doses. The donor cohort was predominantly white British with a female majority, and clonal diversity may have been underestimated.

Produced via immunoSEQ multiplex PCR; TCRdb's table is partial and in-frame only. The repertoire includes 120,000 or so clones, approximately 92% of them detected once, and 1.1% sits in the top ten. The sample consisted of peripheral blood, taken on day 0 of AZD1222 vaccination. The clonotype was recovered from an adult in good health.

Here the CDR3 reads CASSARGDYLNTEAFF. The CDR3 DNA reads as TGCGCCAGCAGCGCTCGAGGGGACTATTTGAACACTGAAGCTTTCTTT. The rearrangement uses TRBV4-1 and TRBJ1-1, with a weak D call TRBD1 (5 bases). The CDR3 has 16 residues. The V end was cut by 5 bases, the J end by 0 bases, with 16 bases between. The germline V gene encodes CDR1 MGHRA and CDR2 YSYEKL.